The 26 T cell receptor beta chains given below trace back to one sample, sequenced in a study of CD4 T cells in relation to SARS-CoV-2 and coronaviruses. The unexposed donors gave CD4+ T cells in about 2011-2019, prior to COVID-19. The cells were cultured for around ten days before CD4+ T cells were isolated. No cognate antigen is known for these TCRs. Data came from immunoSEQ multiplex PCR; TCRdb stores just in-frame clones and leaves some out. This sample has tens of thousands of clones, with about two thirds found just once. The specimen sequenced was CD4+ T cells from PBMCs, cultured in vitro. Source of these receptors: a human donor in good health.

This chain joins TRBV6-1 and TRBJ2-7; 7 nucleotides match TRBD1. CDR3 length equals 15 residues. The V and J ends lost 3 bases and 6 bases, in that order; junction bases with no gene match: 11. From germline, CDR1 is MNHNS and CDR2 SASEGT. CDR3 in DNA: TGTGCCAGCAGTGACGTGGTGGCAGGGGGAAGCGAGCAGTACTTC. Its translation is CASSDVVAGGSEQYF.

This clone was seen only once. V is TRBV3-1 (or the pseudogene TRBV3-2) and J is TRBJ2-7; D might be TRBD1 (7 bases). Germline values: CDR1 LGHDT, CDR2 YNNKEL (reference sequence). This CDR3 comprises 17 residues. Trimming stripped 3 bases from V and 4 bases from J, with 22 bases between. The CDR3 DNA follows: TGTGCCAGCAGCCACGGAGGGGGCGGGTTGGGGCAATACGAGCAGTACTTC. It translates to CASSHGGGGLGQYEQYF.

The chain couples TRBV6-5 to TRBJ1-2; D is possibly TRBD1 (5 bases). In germline, CDR1 is MNHEY, CDR2 SVGAGI. This CDR3 spans 13 amino acids. The ends were cut back, 8 bases at V and 3 bases at J, with 13 bases in the middle. CDR3 in DNA: TGTGCCAGCCAAGCAAGCAGGGACTATGGCTACACCTTC. The encoded protein is CASQASRDYGYTF.

The V and J genes are TRBV7-9 and TRBJ2-1; D unclear. Trimming left V 3 bases short and J 9 bases short, with 6 bases between. This CDR3 spans 11 amino acids. Germline CDR1 and CDR2: SEHNR and FQNEAQ (reference sequence). The CDR3 sequence is CASSFLGEQFF. CDR3 DNA sequence: TGTGCCAGCAGCTTTCTGGGTGAGCAGTTCTTC.

The V gene is TRBV18, the J gene TRBJ2-3; no clear D gene. Deletions cut 3 bases from V and 0 bases from J, with 4 bases between. Germline CDR1 is KGHSH and CDR2 is LQKENI. The CDR3 extends over 13 amino acids. The CDR3 sequence is CASSPLSTDTQYF. The CDR3 DNA sequence: TGTGCCAGCTCACCCCTTAGCACAGATACGCAGTATTTT.

The chain recombines TRBV5-1 with TRBJ2-3; D is ambiguous. The CDR3 runs to 14 residues. V was trimmed by 0 bases and J by 2 bases, leaving 7 bases between them. CDR1 and CDR2 from the germline V gene are SGHRS and YFSETQ. The DNA of the CDR3 is TGCGCCAGCAGCTTGGCCGCAGTCACAGATACGCAGTATTTT. Protein sequence: CASSLAAVTDTQYF.

V is TRBV19 and J is TRBJ2-7; D assignment may be TRBD1 or TRBD2 (5 bases each). Germline CDR1 reads LNHDA; CDR2 reads SQIVND (reference sequence). Trimming pared 0 bases from V and 5 bases from J, leaving 11 bases between. The CDR3 sequence is 14 residues long. CDR3 region: CASSIDRGTNEQYF. The CDR3, as DNA: TGTGCCAGTAGTATAGATCGGGGCACTAACGAGCAGTACTTC.

This chain uses TRBV7-3 with TRBJ1-1; D is possibly TRBD1 (6 bases). Between the trimmed V and J ends, which lost 5 bases and 0 bases, there was a span of 10 bases. Germline-derived CDR1 and CDR2 are SGHTA and FQGTGA. This CDR3 is built from 14 residues. This CDR3 is CASSLGGVNTEAFF. The DNA of the CDR3 is TGTGCCAGCAGCCTAGGGGGAGTGAACACTGAAGCTTTCTTT. The full variable domain, rest sourced from reference TRBV7-3 and TRBJ1-1, is GAGVSQTPSNKVTEKGKYVELRCDPISGHTALYWYRQSLGQGPEFLIYFQGTGAADDSGLPNDRFFAVRPEGSVSTLKIQRTERGDSAVYLCASSLGGVNTEAFFGQGTRLTVV.

The chain is built from TRBV7-2 and TRBJ2-7; TRBD2 matches 13 bases. V gave up 6 bases and J gave up 3 bases; unmatched junction bases: 2. This CDR3 comprises 14 residues. The V gene's germline CDR1 is SGHTA and CDR2 FQGNSA. CDR3 sequence: CASRWTSGSYEQYF. CDR3 nucleotides: TGTGCCAGCAGATGGACTAGCGGGAGCTACGAGCAGTACTTC.

In its sample, this clone was seen once. The chain couples TRBV30 to TRBJ1-1; 8 positions agree with TRBD1. V was pared by 3 bases and J by 4 bases, with 7 bases of the junction left unmatched. The CDR3 extends over 14 amino acids. Germline V gene sequence: CDR1 GTSNPN, CDR2 SVGIG (reference sequence). CDR3 loop: CAWRGQDLSTEAFF. The CDR3 coding sequence is TGTGCCTGGAGGGGACAGGACCTGAGCACTGAAGCTTTCTTT.

This clone was picked up a small number of times. The chain employs TRBV5-1 and TRBJ2-2, with 11 positions matching TRBD2. The germline gives CDR1 SGHRS, CDR2 YFSETQ. J lost 8 bases, V lost 1 base, and 7 bases had no gene match. The CDR3 totals 16 residues. Here the CDR3 DNA reads TGCGCCAGCAGCTTGACGCCGACTAGCGGGAATGGGGAGCTGTTTTTT. Its protein is CASSLTPTSGNGELFF.

This chain connects TRBV6-2 or TRBV6-3 to TRBJ2-7; unclear D gene. This CDR3 spans 14 amino acids. Germline loops: CDR1 MNHEY, CDR2 SVGEGT. The V and J ends lost 5 bases and 0 bases respectively, with 11 bases between them. CDR3 bases: TGTGCCAGCAGTCTGAGACCGAGCTCCTACGAGCAGTACTTC. This gives the protein CASSLRPSSYEQYF.

This clone occurred a few times. The rearrangement uses TRBV2 and TRBJ1-4, with D possibly TRBD1 on 5 matching bases. The V gene's germline CDR1 is SNHLY and CDR2 FYNNEI. V lost 3 bases, J lost 2 bases, and 10 bases lay in between. The CDR3 consists of 15 residues. The CDR3 here is CASSEWAGTNEKLFF. The CDR3 nucleotides read TGTGCCAGCAGTGAGTGGGCAGGGACTAATGAAAAACTGTTTTTT.

This chain links TRBV3-1 (or the pseudogene TRBV3-2) with TRBJ2-2, with D possibly matching TRBD2 (5 bases). The CDR3 runs 14 residues. Germline-derived CDR1 and CDR2 are LGHDT and YNNKEL (reference sequence). V shed 6 bases and J shed 2 bases, with 10 bases lying between them. This chain's CDR3 is CASSGLANTGELFF. The DNA for the CDR3 is TGTGCCAGCAGTGGGCTAGCAAACACCGGGGAGCTGTTTTTT.

This sequence joins TRBV7-2 and TRBJ2-6; TRBD2 matches 10 bases. Trimming cost V 7 bases and J 2 bases; bases outside gene matches: 5. The CDR3 has 16 amino acids. Germline V gene sequence: CDR1 SGHTA, CDR2 FQGNSA. CDR3 coding DNA: TGTGCCAGCACCTTTAGCGGGGGGACTGGGGCCAACGTCCTGACTTTC. It specifies CASTFSGGTGANVLTF. Combining the CDR3 with reference TRBV7-2 and TRBJ2-6 gives the whole variable domain GAGVSQSPSNKVTEKGKDVELRCDPISGHTALYWYRQSLGQGLEFLIYFQGNSAPDKSGLPSDRFSAERTGGSVSTLTIQRTQQEDSAVYLCASTFSGGTGANVLTFGAGSRLTVL.

This clone was recorded only once. The chain couples TRBV18 to TRBJ2-7; the match to TRBD2 covers 7 bases. The CDR3 contains 14 residues. From germline, CDR1 is KGHSH and CDR2 LQKENI. The J segment lost 0 bases and the V segment lost 1 base, leaving 0 bases of the junction unmatched. The CDR3 protein is CASSPRGGSYEQYF. CDR3 in DNA: TGTGCCAGCTCACCACGGGGGGGCTCCTACGAGCAGTACTTC. Based on the CDR3 plus reference TRBV18 and TRBJ2-7, the full variable domain is NAGVMQNPRHLVRRRGQEARLRCSPMKGHSHVYWYRQLPEEGLKFMVYLQKENIIDESGMPKERFSAEFPKEGPSILRIQQVVRGDSAAYFCASSPRGGSYEQYFGPGTRLTVT.

The chain carries TRBV2 and TRBJ2-7; D remains ambiguous. Per germline, CDR1 SNHLY and CDR2 FYNNEI. Trimming cost V 11 bases and J 2 bases, with 16 bases left between them. This CDR3 comprises 13 residues. In DNA form, the CDR3 reads TGTGCCGCAAAAACGTGGATAACCTACGAGCAGTACTTC. It is translated as CAAKTWITYEQYF.

In its sample, this clone was seen once. This chain joins TRBV14 and TRBJ2-1, with TRBD2 identical over 7 bases. Germline V gene data show CDR1 as SGHDN and CDR2 as FVKESK. The CDR3 has 14 amino acids. The V segment lost 2 bases and the J segment 10 bases; nucleotides outside the gene matches: 8. CDR3 amino acids: CASSQWGLLAEQFF. The CDR3, as DNA: TGTGCCAGCAGCCAATGGGGCTTACTAGCGGAGCAGTTCTTC.

The chain joins TRBV18 to TRBJ2-3, with D tentatively TRBD1 or TRBD2 (6 bases each). The CDR3 is 16 amino acids. CDR1 is KGHSH, CDR2 LQKENI, per germline. Trimming stripped 6 bases from V and 4 bases from J, with 20 bases between. CDR3 residues: CASSPFGGLSADTQYF. Written as DNA, the CDR3 is TGTGCCAGCTCCCCGTTCGGGGGCCTGTCGGCAGATACGCAGTATTTT.

The table lists this clone with a few counts. V usage is TRBV6-5 and J usage is TRBJ2-7, with D possibly TRBD1 on 5 matching bases. The length of the CDR3 is 13 residues. V was cut by 5 bases and J by 1 base, with 9 bases left in between. Germline V gene lookup returns CDR1 MNHEY and CDR2 SVGAGI. CDR3 coding DNA: TGTGCCAGCAGTCCCGCAGGGTCCTACGAGCAGTACTTC. Its translation is CASSPAGSYEQYF.

The chain links TRBV6-5 to TRBJ1-1, with a weak D call TRBD1 (5 bases). V shed 0 bases and J shed 5 bases, with 10 bases lying between them. Germline CDR1 and CDR2: MNHEY and SVGAGI. The CDR3 loop spans 14 amino acids. The CDR3 DNA sequence: TGTGCCAGCAGTTACTCAGGGGCGGGGACTGAAGCTTTCTTT. This encodes CASSYSGAGTEAFF.

The chain recombines TRBV2 with TRBJ2-3; D is undetermined. Trimming stripped 4 bases from V and 2 bases from J, with 4 bases between. The germline CDR1 and CDR2 sequences are SNHLY and FYNNEI. The CDR3 runs to 12 residues. The CDR3 DNA reads as TGTGCCAGCAGTGCCGACACAGATACGCAGTATTTT. Its translation is CASSADTDTQYF.

The V call is TRBV10-3, the J call TRBJ1-5, with no clear D. Germline CDR1 is ENHRY and CDR2 is SYGVKD. The CDR3 runs 14 residues. The V end lost 0 bases, the J end lost 9 bases, and 12 bases lay between the germline ends. The CDR3: CAISESLSRPPQHF. In nucleotides, the CDR3 is TGTGCCATCAGTGAGTCTCTATCAAGGCCGCCCCAGCATTTT.

This chain connects TRBV5-1 to TRBJ2-3; 7 positions match TRBD2. The germline V gene encodes CDR1 SGHRS and CDR2 YFSETQ. The CDR3 has 15 residues. V dropped 0 bases and J dropped 6; count of bases not matched to a gene: 7. The DNA for the CDR3 is TGCGCCAGCAGCTTGGCCGAGGCGGGGGTTGATACGCAGTATTTT. Its protein product is CASSLAEAGVDTQYF.

This rearrangement joins TRBV6-1 to TRBJ1-6; D might be TRBD1 (6 bases). The V end was cut by 3 bases, the J end by 10 bases, with 13 bases between. CDR1 is MNHNS, CDR2 SASEGT, per germline. The CDR3 covers 14 residues. CDR3 in DNA: TGTGCCAGCAGTGATCCTTTAGGGGGGTCACCCCTCCACTTT. It translates to CASSDPLGGSPLHF.

V is TRBV9 and J is TRBJ2-1; 9 nucleotides align to TRBD2. The CDR3 loop spans 15 amino acids. The germline gives CDR1 SGDLS, CDR2 YYNGEE. Germline trimming cut 0 bases from V and 5 bases from J; bases unmatched to any gene: 3. The CDR3 spells CASSVVASGNNEQFF. The CDR3 DNA sequence: TGTGCCAGCAGCGTAGTGGCTAGCGGGAACAATGAGCAGTTCTTC.